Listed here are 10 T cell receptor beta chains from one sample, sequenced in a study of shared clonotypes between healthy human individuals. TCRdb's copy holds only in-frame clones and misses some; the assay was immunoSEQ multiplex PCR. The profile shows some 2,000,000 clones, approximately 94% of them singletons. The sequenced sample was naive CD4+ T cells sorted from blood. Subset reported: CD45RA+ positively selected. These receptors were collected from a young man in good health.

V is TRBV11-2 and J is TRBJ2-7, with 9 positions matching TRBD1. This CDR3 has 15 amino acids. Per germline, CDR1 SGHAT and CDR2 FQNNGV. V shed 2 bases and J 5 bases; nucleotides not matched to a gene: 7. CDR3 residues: CASSLSSQGAHEQYF. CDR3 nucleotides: TGTGCCAGCAGCTTAAGCTCACAGGGGGCTCACGAGCAGTACTTC.

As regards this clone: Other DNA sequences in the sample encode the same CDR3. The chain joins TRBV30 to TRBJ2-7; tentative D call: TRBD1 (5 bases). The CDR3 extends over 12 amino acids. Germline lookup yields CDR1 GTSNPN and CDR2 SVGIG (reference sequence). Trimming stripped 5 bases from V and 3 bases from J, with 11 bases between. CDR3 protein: CAWGRGSYEQYF. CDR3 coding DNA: TGTGCCTGGGGAAGGGGCAGCTACGAGCAGTACTTC.

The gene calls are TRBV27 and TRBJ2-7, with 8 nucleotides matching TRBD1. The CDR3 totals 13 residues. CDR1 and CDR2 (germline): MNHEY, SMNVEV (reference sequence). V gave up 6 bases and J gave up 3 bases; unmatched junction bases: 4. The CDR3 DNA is TGTGCCAGCAGCAGACAGGGGCGCTACGAGCAGTACTTC. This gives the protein CASSRQGRYEQYF.

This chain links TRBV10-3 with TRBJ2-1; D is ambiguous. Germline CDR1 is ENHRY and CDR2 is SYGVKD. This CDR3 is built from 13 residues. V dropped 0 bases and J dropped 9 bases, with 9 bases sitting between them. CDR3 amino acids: CAISESTRTEQFF. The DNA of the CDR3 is TGTGCCATCAGTGAGTCGACTCGGACTGAGCAGTTCTTC.

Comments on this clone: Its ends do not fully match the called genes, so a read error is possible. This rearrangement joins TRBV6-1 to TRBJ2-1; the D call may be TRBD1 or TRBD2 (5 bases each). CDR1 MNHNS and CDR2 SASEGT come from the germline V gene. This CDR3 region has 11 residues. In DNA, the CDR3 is TGTGCCTCCTCCTCCGGGGCGTCAAGGATCTTC. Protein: CASSSGASRIF.

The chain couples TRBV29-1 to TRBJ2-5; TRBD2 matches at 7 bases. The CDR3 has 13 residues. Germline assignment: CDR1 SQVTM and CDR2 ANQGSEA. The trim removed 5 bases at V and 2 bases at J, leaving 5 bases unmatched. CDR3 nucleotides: TGCAGCGTTTTCCGCGGGGGACAAGAGACCCAGTACTTC. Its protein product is CSVFRGGQETQYF.

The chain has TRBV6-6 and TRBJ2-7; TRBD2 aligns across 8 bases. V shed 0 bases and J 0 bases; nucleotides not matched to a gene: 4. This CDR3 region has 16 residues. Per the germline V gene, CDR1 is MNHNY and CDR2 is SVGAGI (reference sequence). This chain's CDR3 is CASSYSQRGTSYEQYF. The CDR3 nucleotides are TGTGCCAGCAGTTACTCCCAGCGGGGGACCTCCTACGAGCAGTACTTC.

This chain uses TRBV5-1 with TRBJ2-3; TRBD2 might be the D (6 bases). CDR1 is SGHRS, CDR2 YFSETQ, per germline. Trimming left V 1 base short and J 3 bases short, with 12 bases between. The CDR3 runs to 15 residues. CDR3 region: CASSLMAGRTDTQYF. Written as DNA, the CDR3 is TGCGCCAGCAGCTTGATGGCGGGGAGGACAGATACGCAGTATTTT. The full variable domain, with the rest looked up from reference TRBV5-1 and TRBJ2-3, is KAGVTQTPRYLIKTRGQQVTLSCSPISGHRSVSWYQQTPGQGLQFLFEYFSETQRNKGNFPGRFSGRQFSNSRSEMNVSTLELGDSALYLCASSLMAGRTDTQYFGPGTRLTVL.

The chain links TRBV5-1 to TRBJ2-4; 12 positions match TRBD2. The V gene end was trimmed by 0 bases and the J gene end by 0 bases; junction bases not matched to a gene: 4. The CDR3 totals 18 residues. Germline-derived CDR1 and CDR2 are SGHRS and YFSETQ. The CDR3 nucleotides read TGCGCCAGCAGCTTGGCTAGCGGGGGGGTGCTAGCCAAAAACATTCAGTACTTC. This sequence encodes CASSLASGGVLAKNIQYF.

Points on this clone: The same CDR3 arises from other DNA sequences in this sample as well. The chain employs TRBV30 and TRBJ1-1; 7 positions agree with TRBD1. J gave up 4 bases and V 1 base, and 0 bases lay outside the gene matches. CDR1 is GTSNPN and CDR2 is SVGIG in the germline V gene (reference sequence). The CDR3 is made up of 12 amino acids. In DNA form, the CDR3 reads TGTGCCTGGAGTGACAGGGGCACTGAAGCTTTCTTT. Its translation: CAWSDRGTEAFF.